The 7 T cell receptor beta chains below come from one sample, sequenced in a study of OX40 agonist ivuxolimab in advanced cancers. The data were produced by immunoSEQ multiplex PCR, yet TCRdb's version contains in-frame clones alone and is incomplete. The table has 60,000 to 65,000 clones, 80% to 90% seen once. The sample consisted of CD4+ or CD8+ T cells sorted from blood, taken in a trial of the OX40 agonist ivuxolimab. The origin of the receptors is an adult with an advanced solid tumor such as melanoma, head and neck, liver or kidney cancer.

This clone was seen only a few times. This chain connects TRBV4-2 to TRBJ2-2; TRBD2 matches 15 bases. Germline V gene data show CDR1 as LGHNA and CDR2 as YNFKEQ. This CDR3 spans 19 amino acids. V lost 3 bases and J lost 6; bases outside the gene matches: 11. CDR3 in DNA: TGTGCCAGCAGCCAGGACGCCGGACTAGCGGGAGGGAATCCCGGGGAGCTGTTTTTT. Translated: CASSQDAGLAGGNPGELFF.

V is TRBV30 and J is TRBJ2-1; 11 bases map to TRBD2. The CDR3 is 16 residues long. With 3 bases clipped from V and 3 bases from J, the junction kept 7 bases outside the gene matches. CDR1 is GTSNPN and CDR2 is SVGIG in the germline V gene (reference sequence). The DNA for the CDR3 is TGTGCCTGGAGGCGTGGACTAGCGGGCCTCTACAATGAGCAGTTCTTC. Amino acid sequence: CAWRRGLAGLYNEQFF.

This clone appeared a few times. The V call is TRBV6-5, the J call TRBJ1-6; the match to TRBD1 covers 7 bases. Germline V gives CDR1 MNHEY, CDR2 SVGAGI. J was trimmed by 9 bases and V by 6 bases; bases with no gene match: 8. The CDR3 sequence is 14 residues long. CDR3 in DNA: TGTGCCAGCAGGTACAGGGGCAGGGGTTCACCCCTCCACTTT. It codes for CASRYRGRGSPLHF.

The J gene is TRBJ2-3, the V gene TRBV15, with D perhaps TRBD2 (5 bases). The CDR3 is 13 residues long. Per germline, CDR1 LNHNV and CDR2 YYDKDF (reference sequence). V was cut by 2 bases and J by 3 bases, with 6 bases left in between. CDR3 sequence: CATSRLATDTQYF. Here the CDR3 DNA reads TGTGCCACCAGCAGATTAGCGACAGATACGCAGTATTTT.

The V gene is TRBV12-5, the J gene TRBJ1-5, with 7 nucleotides matching TRBD1. The junction had 6 bases not matched to a gene; V was cut back by 3 bases and J by 1 base. This CDR3 spans 16 amino acids. Germline lookup yields CDR1 LGHNT and CDR2 FRNRAP. In DNA, the CDR3 is TGTGCTAGTGGTTTACTGACAGGGTTAAGCAATCAGCCCCAGCATTTT. Translation gives CASGLLTGLSNQPQHF.

The rearrangement links TRBV4-2 to TRBJ2-7, with TRBD2 matching over 9 bases. The germline V gene has CDR1 LGHNA and CDR2 YNFKEQ. The trim removed 4 bases at V and 3 bases at J, leaving 10 bases unmatched. The length of the CDR3 is 16 residues. The CDR3 DNA follows: TGTGCCAGCAGCCCTCTCAAGCGGGGGGATTACTACGAGCAGTACTTC. This sequence encodes CASSPLKRGDYYEQYF.

The rearrangement joins TRBV7-2 to TRBJ1-3; D unclear. CDR3 length: 17 residues. The germline gives CDR1 SGHTA, CDR2 FQGNSA. V gave up 2 bases and J gave up 0 bases, with 14 bases separating them. CDR3 DNA sequence: TGTGCCAGCAGCTTATATATCGGCACTTACTCTGGAAACACCATATATTTT. It is translated as CASSLYIGTYSGNTIYF. The full variable domain, in which reference TRBV7-2 and TRBJ1-3 provide the parts outside the CDR3, is GAGVSQSPSNKVTEKGKDVELRCDPISGHTALYWYRQSLGQGLEFLIYFQGNSAPDKSGLPSDRFSAERTGGSVSTLTIQRTQQEDSAVYLCASSLYIGTYSGNTIYFGEGSWLTVV.